A selection of T cell receptor beta chains follows, all from one sample in a study of PD-1 blockade in classical Hodgkin lymphoma. Only in-frame clones appear in the TCRdb table, and some are missing; sequencing was by immunoSEQ multiplex PCR. The sample has 80,000 to 95,000 clones, 83% seen once. Sequenced here: peripheral blood mononuclear cells (PBMCs), sampled before the fourth cycle of nivolumab. The receptors were gathered from a human donor with classical Hodgkin lymphoma. Each CDR3 is given with its conserved first and last residue. The D gene is left open where the match is weak. Not all rows give a size; the values are once, few, many and, for expanded clones, a class.

size	J	V	D	DNA	CDR3
NA	TRBJ1-2	TRBV27	NA	TGTGCCAGCAGGCCGACTAGAACCCACTATGGCTACACCTTC	CASRPTRTHYGYTF
NA	TRBJ1-1	TRBV19	NA	TGTGCCAGTAGTATAGGAAACACTGAAGCTTTCTTT	CASSIGNTEAFF
once	TRBJ1-2	TRBV30	NA	TGTGCCTGGAGTTTCGGGACAAACAACTATGGCTACACCTTC	CAWSFGTNNYGYTF
NA	TRBJ1-4	TRBV6-6	NA	TGTGCCAGCATCGGGGGGTTATCTAATGAAAAACTGTTTTTT	CASIGGLSNEKLFF
NA	TRBJ2-2	TRBV5-4	TRBD2	TGTGCCAGCAGCAAGGGACTAGCGGGGCCTGGGGATACCGGGGAGCTGTTTTTT	CASSKGLAGPGDTGELFF
once	TRBJ1-3	TRBV7-9	NA	TGTGCCAGCAGCGAGGGACTTGGAAACACCATATATTTT	CASSEGLGNTIYF
NA	TRBJ1-1	TRBV19	NA	TGTGCCAGTAGTATTCGGGGGCCCACTGAAGCTTTCTTT	CASSIRGPTEAFF
once	TRBJ1-5	TRBV5-4	NA	TGTGCCAGCAGCGAACAACCCGGACAGCCCCAGCATTTT	CASSEQPGQPQHF
NA	TRBJ2-7	TRBV29-1	TRBD2	TGCAGCGGGCTAAACGTAGCGGGAGGGTCCTACGAGCAGTACTTC	CSGLNVAGGSYEQYF
NA	TRBJ2-6	TRBV5-1	TRBD1	TGCGCCAGCAGCTTGAGAGGGACAGGGGCTGGGGCCAACGTCCTGACTTTC	CASSLRGTGAGANVLTF
NA	TRBJ1-3	TRBV5-1	NA	TGCGCCAGCAGCTTGGAGGCTGCTGGAAACACCATATATTTT	CASSLEAAGNTIYF
NA	TRBJ2-3	TRBV7-3	NA	TGTGCCAGCAGCTTAAACGGGAGAAGTAAGGTAGCGACAGATACGCAGTATTTT	CASSLNGRSKVATDTQYF
NA	TRBJ2-7	TRBV10-2	TRBD1	TGCGCCAGCAGTGAGACTGGGACAGGGATCTACGAGCAGTACTTC	CASSETGTGIYEQYF
NA	TRBJ2-3	TRBV7-2	NA	TGTGCCAGCAGCCTGAGTAGGGAAAGCACAGATACGCAGTATTTT	CASSLSRESTDTQYF
NA	TRBJ2-7	TRBV7-6	NA	TGTGCCAGCAGCTTTGGGGTGGGAGACGAGCAGTACTTC	CASSFGVGDEQYF
NA	TRBJ2-5	TRBV5-4	TRBD2	TGTGCCAGCAGTCCTCAGACTAGCGGGAGGGGAGAGACCCAGTACTTC	CASSPQTSGRGETQYF
NA	TRBJ1-4	TRBV5-1	TRBD1	TGCGCCAGCAGCTTGGGACAGGGTGATGAAAAACTGTTTTTT	CASSLGQGDEKLFF
once	TRBJ2-5	TRBV10-3	NA	TGTGCCATCAAGGCCACAGCCGAGAGCGGCCAGTACTTC	CAIKATAESGQYF
once	TRBJ2-7	TRBV7-9	TRBD1	TGTGCCAGCAGCTTAAGTCTCTGGACAGGGCCGGGAGAGCAGTACTTC	CASSLSLWTGPGEQYF
NA	TRBJ2-7	TRBV10-3	NA	TGTGCCATCAGTGAGTCGACGGGCCCAGGCGAGCAGTACTTC	CAISESTGPGEQYF
NA	TRBJ2-5	TRBV5-1	NA	TGCGCCAGCAGCCCGGGGTCTACCCAAGAGACCCAGTACTTC	CASSPGSTQETQYF
NA	TRBJ2-2	TRBV5-6	NA	TGTGCCAGCAGCTTGTTTGAGTCCGGGGAGCTGTTTTTT	CASSLFESGELFF
NA	TRBJ2-4	TRBV18	NA	TGTGCCAGCTCTCCGAGCGGCGAGCTAGCCAAAAACATTCAGTACTTC	CASSPSGELAKNIQYF
NA	TRBJ2-7	TRBV2	NA	TGTGCCAGCAGGCAGGGGCCCTACGAGCAGTACTTC	CASRQGPYEQYF
NA	TRBJ2-2	TRBV6-5	NA	TGTGCCAGCAGGCCTCCGGGGCGGGATAACGGGGAGCTGTTTTTT	CASRPPGRDNGELFF
few	TRBJ2-3	TRBV28	NA	TGTGCCAGCAATCCACCTAGCACAGATACGCAGTATTTT	CASNPPSTDTQYF
NA	TRBJ2-7	TRBV18	TRBD2	TGTGCCAGCTCAACTAGCGGGAGGGCCCTCGAGCAGTACTTC	CASSTSGRALEQYF
NA	TRBJ1-2	TRBV10-3	NA	TGTGCCATCAGTGGAGAACAGACCAGGATGGAAGGCTACACCTTC	CAISGEQTRMEGYTF
once	TRBJ2-7	TRBV7-9	NA	TGTGCCAGCAGCCCCTCCCAGGGCGCCGACGAGCAGTACTTC	CASSPSQGADEQYF
NA	TRBJ2-1	TRBV6-1	TRBD2	TGTGCCAGCAGTGATAGCGGGAGGGGCTACAATGAGCAGTTCTTC	CASSDSGRGYNEQFF
NA	TRBJ2-2	TRBV6-5	TRBD1	TGTGCCAGCAGTTACTCGACAGGGTTGGCCGGGGAGCTGTTTTTT	CASSYSTGLAGELFF
NA	TRBJ2-5	TRBV10-2	NA	TGCGCCAGCAGTGACTTGGTTCGGCTGAACCAAGAGACCCAGTACTTC	CASSDLVRLNQETQYF
NA	TRBJ2-1	TRBV9	NA	TGTGCCAGCAGCGTAGGGTCCCAGCCCTCCTACAATGAGCAGTTCTTC	CASSVGSQPSYNEQFF
few	TRBJ2-2	TRBV4-1	NA	TGCGCCAGCAGCCGGGCGGCCGGGGAGCTGTTTTTT	CASSRAAGELFF
NA	TRBJ1-2	TRBV5-1	TRBD1	TGCGCCAGCCGACCCGGACAGGGGGCGCGGTATGGCTACACCTTC	CASRPGQGARYGYTF
NA	TRBJ2-7	TRBV7-9	TRBD2	TGTGCCAGCAGCCCCGCTAGCGGACTCAATGTATGGGGCTACGAGCAGTACTTC	CASSPASGLNVWGYEQYF
NA	TRBJ1-1	TRBV4-2	TRBD1	TGTGCCAGCAGCCAACCAGACAGGGGGATCGGCACTGAAGCTTTCTTT	CASSQPDRGIGTEAFF
NA	TRBJ2-3	TRBV7-2	NA	TGTGCCAGCAGCTTACTAGCGCCGAGCACAGATACGCAGTATTTT	CASSLLAPSTDTQYF
NA	TRBJ1-2	TRBV21-1	NA	TGTGCCAGCAGCAAACGTTCCGCGCGGGAGTCTGGCTACACCTTC	CASSKRSARESGYTF
once	TRBJ1-2	TRBV19	NA	TGTGCCAGTAGTGGAGGGACAACCTATGGCTACACCTTC	CASSGGTTYGYTF
NA	TRBJ1-5	TRBV5-6	NA	TGTGCCAGCAGCCCCGGGCTCCAGACCGGTCAGCCCCAGCATTTT	CASSPGLQTGQPQHF
NA	TRBJ2-3	TRBV5-1	NA	TGCGCCAGCAGCGGAACAGCTAGCACAGATACGCAGTATTTT	CASSGTASTDTQYF
NA	TRBJ1-1	TRBV19	NA	TGTGCCAGTGGGAAGGACACGAACACTGAAGCTTTCTTT	CASGKDTNTEAFF
once	TRBJ2-1	TRBV4-1	TRBD1	TGCGCCAGCAGCCAAGTGCGGGGGGACAGGGGTAACAATGAGCAGTTCTTC	CASSQVRGDRGNNEQFF
NA	TRBJ2-2	TRBV5-1	NA	TGCGCCAGCAGCGTGGGGGAGTCGGACGGGGAGCTGTTTTTT	CASSVGESDGELFF
NA	TRBJ1-3	TRBV7-2	NA	TGTGCCAGCAGCTTAACGTCAGCAGGGGCTGGAAACACCATATATTTT	CASSLTSAGAGNTIYF
NA	TRBJ2-2	TRBV11-3	NA	TGTGCCAGCAGCTTAAGGTCCGGTTCCGGGGAGCTGTTTTTT	CASSLRSGSGELFF
NA	TRBJ1-1	TRBV14	TRBD1	TGTGCCAGCAGCCAAGAAGGGACAGCAAACACTGAAGCTTTCTTT	CASSQEGTANTEAFF
NA	TRBJ2-1	TRBV27	NA	TGTGCCCGCCGCCTAGCCGATAGCTCCTACAATGAGCAGTTCTTC	CARRLADSSYNEQFF
NA	TRBJ1-1	TRBV16	NA	TGTGCCAGCAGCCAATATCAGGGATCAGGAGCTTTCTTT	CASSQYQGSGAFF
NA	TRBJ2-7	TRBV18	NA	TGTGCCAGCTCGCAAACGGACACCAGGAGCGAGCAGTACTTC	CASSQTDTRSEQYF
NA	TRBJ2-5	TRBV7-3	NA	TGTGCCAGCAGCGCACGGGCTACTGAGACCCAGTACTTC	CASSARATETQYF
NA	TRBJ2-5	TRBV6-5	NA	TGTGCCTACCCCCAGGGGCCGAGAGAGACCCAGTACTTC	CAYPQGPRETQYF
once	TRBJ2-1	TRBV2	NA	TGTGCCAGCAGTGAAGCGCGCAATAATGAGCAGTTCTTC	CASSEARNNEQFF
NA	TRBJ2-7	TRBV28	NA	TGTGCCAGCAGTTCACTACAGCCCTCCCCTGGGGGCGAGCAGTACTTC	CASSSLQPSPGGEQYF